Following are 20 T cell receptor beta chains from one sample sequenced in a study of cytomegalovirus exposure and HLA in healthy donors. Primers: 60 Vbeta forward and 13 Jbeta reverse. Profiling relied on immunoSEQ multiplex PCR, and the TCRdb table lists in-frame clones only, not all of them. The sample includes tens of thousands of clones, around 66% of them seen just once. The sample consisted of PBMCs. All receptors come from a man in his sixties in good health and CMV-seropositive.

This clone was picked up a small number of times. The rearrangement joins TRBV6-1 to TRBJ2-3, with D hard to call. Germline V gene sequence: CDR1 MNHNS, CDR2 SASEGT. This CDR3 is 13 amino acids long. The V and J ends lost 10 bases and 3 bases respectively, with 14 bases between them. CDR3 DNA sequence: TGTGCCATAAGGAGAGGTGGGACAGATACGCAGTATTTT. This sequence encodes CAIRRGGTDTQYF.

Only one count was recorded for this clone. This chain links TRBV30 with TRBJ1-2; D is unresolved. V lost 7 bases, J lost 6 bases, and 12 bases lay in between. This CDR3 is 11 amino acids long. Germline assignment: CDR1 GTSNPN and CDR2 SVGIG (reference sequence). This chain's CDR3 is CALPKRDGYTF. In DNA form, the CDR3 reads TGTGCCTTACCTAAACGGGATGGCTACACCTTC. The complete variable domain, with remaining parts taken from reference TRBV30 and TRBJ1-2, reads SQTIHQWPATLVQPVGSPLSLECTVEGTSNPNLYWYRQAAGRGLQLLFYSVGIGQISSEVPQNLSASRPQDRQFILSSKKLLLSDSGFYLCALPKRDGYTFGSGTRLTVV.

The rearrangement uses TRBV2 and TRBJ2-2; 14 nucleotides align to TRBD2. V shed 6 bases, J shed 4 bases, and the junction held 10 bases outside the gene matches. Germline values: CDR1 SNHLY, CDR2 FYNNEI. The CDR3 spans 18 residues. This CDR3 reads CASRAGTSGRRGTGELFF. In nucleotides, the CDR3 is TGTGCCAGCAGGGCCGGGACTAGCGGGAGAAGGGGCACCGGGGAGCTGTTTTTT.

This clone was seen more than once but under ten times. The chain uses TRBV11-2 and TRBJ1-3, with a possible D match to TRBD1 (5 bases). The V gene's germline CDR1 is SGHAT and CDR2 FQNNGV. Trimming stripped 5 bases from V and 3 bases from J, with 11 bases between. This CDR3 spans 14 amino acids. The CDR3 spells CASSLGTYGNTIYF. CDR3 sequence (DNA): TGTGCCAGCAGCCTAGGGACTTATGGAAACACCATATATTTT.

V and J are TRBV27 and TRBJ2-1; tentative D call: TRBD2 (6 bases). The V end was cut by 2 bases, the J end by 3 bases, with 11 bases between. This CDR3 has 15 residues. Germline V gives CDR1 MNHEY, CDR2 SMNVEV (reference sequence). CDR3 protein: CASSLMTSFYNEQFF. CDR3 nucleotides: TGTGCCAGCAGTTTAATGACTAGTTTCTACAATGAGCAGTTCTTC.

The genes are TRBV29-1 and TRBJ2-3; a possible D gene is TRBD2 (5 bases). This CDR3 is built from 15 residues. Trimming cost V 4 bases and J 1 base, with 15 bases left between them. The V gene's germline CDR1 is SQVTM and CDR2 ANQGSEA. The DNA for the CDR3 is TGCAGCGTTGGAAAAACGGCGGGCCGCACAGATACGCAGTATTTT. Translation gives CSVGKTAGRTDTQYF.

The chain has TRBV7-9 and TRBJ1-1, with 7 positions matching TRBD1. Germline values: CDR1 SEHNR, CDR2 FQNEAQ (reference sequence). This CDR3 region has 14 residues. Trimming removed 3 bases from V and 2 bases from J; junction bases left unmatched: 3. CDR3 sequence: CASSFGDSNTEAFF. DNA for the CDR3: TGTGCCAGCAGCTTCGGGGACAGCAACACTGAAGCTTTCTTT. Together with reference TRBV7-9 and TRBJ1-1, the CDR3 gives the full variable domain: DTGVSQNPRHKITKRGQNVTFRCDPISEHNRLYWYRQTLGQGPEFLTYFQNEAQLEKSRLLSDRFSAERPKGSFSTLEIQRTEQGDSAMYLCASSFGDSNTEAFFGQGTRLTVV.

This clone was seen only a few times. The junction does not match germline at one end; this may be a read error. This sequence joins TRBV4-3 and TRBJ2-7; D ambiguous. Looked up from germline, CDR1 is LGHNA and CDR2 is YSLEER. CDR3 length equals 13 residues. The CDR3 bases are TGCGCCAGTGCTAGTGAGCGAGGCTACGGGCAGTACTTC. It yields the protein CASASERGYGQYF.

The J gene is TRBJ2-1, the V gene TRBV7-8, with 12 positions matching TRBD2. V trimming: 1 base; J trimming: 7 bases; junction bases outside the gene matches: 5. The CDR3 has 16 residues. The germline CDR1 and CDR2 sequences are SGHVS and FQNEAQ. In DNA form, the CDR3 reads TGTGCCAGCAGCTTAGTGACCCTAGCGGGGGGGAATGAGCAGTTCTTC. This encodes CASSLVTLAGGNEQFF. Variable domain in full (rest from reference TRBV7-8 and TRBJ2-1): GAGVSQSPRYKVAKRGQDVALRCDPISGHVSLFWYQQALGQGPEFLTYFQNEAQLDKSGLPSDRFFAERPEGSVSTLKIQRTQQEDSAVYLCASSLVTLAGGNEQFFGPGTRLTVL.

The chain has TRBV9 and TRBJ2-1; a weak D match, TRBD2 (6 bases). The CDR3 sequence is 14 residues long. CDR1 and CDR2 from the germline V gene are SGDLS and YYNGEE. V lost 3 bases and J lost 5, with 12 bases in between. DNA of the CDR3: TGTGCCAGCAGCGGGAGGGGAGCACACAATGAGCAGTTCTTC. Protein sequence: CASSGRGAHNEQFF.

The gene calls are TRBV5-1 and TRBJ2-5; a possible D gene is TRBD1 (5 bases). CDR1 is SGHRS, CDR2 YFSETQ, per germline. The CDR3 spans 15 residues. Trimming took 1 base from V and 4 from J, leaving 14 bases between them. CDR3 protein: CASSLSSRQGETQYF. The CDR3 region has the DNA TGCGCCAGCAGCTTGAGCAGTCGTCAGGGAGAGACCCAGTACTTC.

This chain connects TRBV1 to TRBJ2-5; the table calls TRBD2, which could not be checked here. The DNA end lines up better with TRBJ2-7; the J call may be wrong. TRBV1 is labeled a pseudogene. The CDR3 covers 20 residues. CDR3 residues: CTSSQDKLAGFPQEVYEQYF. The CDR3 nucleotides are TGCACCAGCAGCCAAGATAAGCTAGCGGGGTTCCCCCAAGAAGTTTACGAGCAGTACTTC.

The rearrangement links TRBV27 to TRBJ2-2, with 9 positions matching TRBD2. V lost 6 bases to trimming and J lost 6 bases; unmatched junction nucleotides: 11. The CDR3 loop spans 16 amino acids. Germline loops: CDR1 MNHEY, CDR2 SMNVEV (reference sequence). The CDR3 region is CASRLAGMSNPGELFF. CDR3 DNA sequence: TGTGCCAGCAGGCTAGCGGGAATGTCTAACCCCGGGGAGCTGTTTTTT.

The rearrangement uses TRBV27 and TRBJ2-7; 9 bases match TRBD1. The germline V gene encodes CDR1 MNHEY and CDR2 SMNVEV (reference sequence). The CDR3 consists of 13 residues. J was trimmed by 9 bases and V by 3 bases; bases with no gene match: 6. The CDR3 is CASSLYTGGGQYF. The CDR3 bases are TGTGCCAGCAGTTTGTACACAGGGGGCGGGCAGTACTTC.

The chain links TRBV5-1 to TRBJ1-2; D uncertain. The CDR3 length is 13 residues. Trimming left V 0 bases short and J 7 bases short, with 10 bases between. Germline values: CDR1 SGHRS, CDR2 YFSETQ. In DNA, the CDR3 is TGCGCCAGCAGCTTGGCGCCCGAGGGTGGCTACACCTTC. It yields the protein CASSLAPEGGYTF. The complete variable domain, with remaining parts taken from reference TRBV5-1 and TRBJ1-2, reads KAGVTQTPRYLIKTRGQQVTLSCSPISGHRSVSWYQQTPGQGLQFLFEYFSETQRNKGNFPGRFSGRQFSNSRSEMNVSTLELGDSALYLCASSLAPEGGYTFGSGTRLTVV.

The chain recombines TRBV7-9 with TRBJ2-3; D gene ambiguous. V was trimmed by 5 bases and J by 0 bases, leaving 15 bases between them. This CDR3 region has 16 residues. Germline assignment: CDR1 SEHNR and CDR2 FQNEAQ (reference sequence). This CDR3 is CASSPRGLSSTDTQYF. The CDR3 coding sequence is TGTGCCAGCAGCCCCCGAGGTTTATCTAGCACAGATACGCAGTATTTT.

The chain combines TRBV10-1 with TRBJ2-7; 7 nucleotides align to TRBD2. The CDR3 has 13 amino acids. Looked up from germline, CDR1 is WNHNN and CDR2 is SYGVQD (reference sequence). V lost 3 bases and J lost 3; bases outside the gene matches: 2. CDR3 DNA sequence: TGCGCCAGCAGTGACGCTAGCGGCTACGAGCAGTACTTC. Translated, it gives CASSDASGYEQYF.

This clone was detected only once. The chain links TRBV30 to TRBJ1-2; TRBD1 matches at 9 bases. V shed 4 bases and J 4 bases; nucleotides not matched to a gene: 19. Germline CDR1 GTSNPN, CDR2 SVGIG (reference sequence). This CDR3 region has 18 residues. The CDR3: CAWIAGTGGLYARYGYTF. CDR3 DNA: TGTGCCTGGATCGCGGGCACAGGGGGCCTTTATGCCCGCTATGGCTACACCTTC.

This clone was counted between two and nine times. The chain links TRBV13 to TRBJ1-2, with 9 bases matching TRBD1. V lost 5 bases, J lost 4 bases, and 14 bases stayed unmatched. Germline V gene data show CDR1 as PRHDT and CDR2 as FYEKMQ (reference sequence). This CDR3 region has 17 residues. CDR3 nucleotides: TGTGCCAGCAGCCCGTCCCGGGACAGGGACATTAGCTATGGCTACACCTTC. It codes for CASSPSRDRDISYGYTF.

CDR3 sequence reads: CASSWGLAEGNEQFF. The CDR3 nucleotides read TGTGCCAGCAGCTGGGGACTAGCGGAGGGCAATGAGCAGTTCTTC. V usage is TRBV5-4 and J usage is TRBJ2-1; 11 nucleotides align to TRBD2. The CDR3 runs to 15 residues. Germline V gene sequence: CDR1 SGHNT, CDR2 YYREEE (reference sequence). V lost 3 bases, J lost 6 bases, and 5 bases stayed unmatched.